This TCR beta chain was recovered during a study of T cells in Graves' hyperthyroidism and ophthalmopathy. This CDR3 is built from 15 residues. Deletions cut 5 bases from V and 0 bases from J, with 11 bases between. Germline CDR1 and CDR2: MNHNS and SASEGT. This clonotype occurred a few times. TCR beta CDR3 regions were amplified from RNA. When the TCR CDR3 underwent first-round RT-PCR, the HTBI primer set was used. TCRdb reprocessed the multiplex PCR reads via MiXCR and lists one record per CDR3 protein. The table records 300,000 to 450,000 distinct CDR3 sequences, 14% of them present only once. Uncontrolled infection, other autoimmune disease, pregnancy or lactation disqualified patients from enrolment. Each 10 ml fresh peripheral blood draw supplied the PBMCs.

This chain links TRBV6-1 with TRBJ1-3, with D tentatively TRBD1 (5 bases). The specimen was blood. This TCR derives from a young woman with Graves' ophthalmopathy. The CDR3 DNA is TGTGCCAGCAGTCAAGGGGCCTACTCTGGAAACACCATATATTTT. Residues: CASSQGAYSGNTIYF.